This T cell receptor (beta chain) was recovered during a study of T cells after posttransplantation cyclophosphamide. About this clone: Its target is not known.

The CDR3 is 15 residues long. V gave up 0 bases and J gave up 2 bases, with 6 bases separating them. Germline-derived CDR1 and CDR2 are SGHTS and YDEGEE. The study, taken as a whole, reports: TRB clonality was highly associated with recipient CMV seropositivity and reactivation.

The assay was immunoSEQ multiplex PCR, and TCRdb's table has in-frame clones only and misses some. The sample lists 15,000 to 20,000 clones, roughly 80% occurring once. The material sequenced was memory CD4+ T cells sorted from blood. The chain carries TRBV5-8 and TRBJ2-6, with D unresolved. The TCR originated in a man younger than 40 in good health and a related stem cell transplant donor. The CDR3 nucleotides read TGTGCCAGCAGCTTGGTGGGCCCTGGGGCCAACGTCCTGACTTTC. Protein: CASSLVGPGANVLTF.